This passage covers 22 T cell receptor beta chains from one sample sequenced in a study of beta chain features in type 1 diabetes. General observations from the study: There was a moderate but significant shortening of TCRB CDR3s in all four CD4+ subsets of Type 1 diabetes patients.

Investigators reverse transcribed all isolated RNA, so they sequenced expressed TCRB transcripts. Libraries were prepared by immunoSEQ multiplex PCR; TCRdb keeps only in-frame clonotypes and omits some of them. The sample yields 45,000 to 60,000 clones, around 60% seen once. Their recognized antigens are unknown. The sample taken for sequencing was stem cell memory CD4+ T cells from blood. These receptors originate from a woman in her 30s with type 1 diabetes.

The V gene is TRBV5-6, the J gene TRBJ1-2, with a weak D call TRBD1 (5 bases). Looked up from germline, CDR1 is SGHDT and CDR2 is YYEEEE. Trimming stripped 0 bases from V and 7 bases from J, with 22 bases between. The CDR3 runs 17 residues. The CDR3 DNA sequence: TGTGCCAGCAGCTTGGGCTCAGGGAACCACAATGCTCTTGGCTACACCTTC. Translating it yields CASSLGSGNHNALGYTF.

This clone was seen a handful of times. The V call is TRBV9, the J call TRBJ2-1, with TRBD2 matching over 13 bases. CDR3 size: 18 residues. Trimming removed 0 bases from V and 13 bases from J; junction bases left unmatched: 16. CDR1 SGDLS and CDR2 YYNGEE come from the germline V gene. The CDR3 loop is CASSVGGRTSGRAASQFF. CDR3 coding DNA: TGTGCCAGCAGCGTAGGTGGGAGAACTAGCGGGAGGGCCGCGTCCCAGTTCTTC.

In nucleotides, the CDR3 is TGTGCCAGCAGCCCCCGGGAGAAGCAGTTCTTC. Protein: CASSPREKQFF. V gene TRBV7-8 combines with J gene TRBJ2-1, with a possible D match to TRBD2 (6 bases). The CDR3 totals 11 residues. V was shortened by 5 bases and J by 11 bases, with 10 bases between the two germline ends. CDR1 is SGHVS, CDR2 FQNEAQ, per germline.

CDR3 in DNA: TGTGCCAGTAGTATCGACCACAGGGACGGCTACACCTTC. Its protein is CASSIDHRDGYTF. The rearrangement joins TRBV19 to TRBJ1-2; perhaps TRBD1 as D (6 bases). The CDR3 contains 13 residues. In germline, CDR1 is LNHDA, CDR2 SQIVND (reference sequence). V was cut by 3 bases and J by 8 bases, with 13 bases left in between. Combining the CDR3 with reference TRBV19 and TRBJ1-2 gives the whole variable domain DGGITQSPKYLFRKEGQNVTLSCEQNLNHDAMYWYRQDPGQGLRLIYYSQIVNDFQKGDIAEGYSVSREKKESFPLTVTSAQKNPTAFYLCASSIDHRDGYTFGSGTRLTVV.

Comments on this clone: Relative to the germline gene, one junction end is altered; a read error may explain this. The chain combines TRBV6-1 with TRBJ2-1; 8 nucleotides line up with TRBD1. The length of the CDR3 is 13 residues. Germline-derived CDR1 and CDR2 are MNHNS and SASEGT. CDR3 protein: CASSPTQGAVSVF. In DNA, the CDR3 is TGTGCCAGCAGCCCCACGCAGGGGGCTGTTTCGGTCTTC.

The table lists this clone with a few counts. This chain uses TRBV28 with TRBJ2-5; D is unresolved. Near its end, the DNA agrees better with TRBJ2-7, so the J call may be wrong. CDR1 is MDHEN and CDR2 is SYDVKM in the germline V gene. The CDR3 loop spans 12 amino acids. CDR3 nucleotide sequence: TGTGCCAGCAGTTTACTGTCCTACGAGCAGTACTTC. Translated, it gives CASSLLSYEQYF.

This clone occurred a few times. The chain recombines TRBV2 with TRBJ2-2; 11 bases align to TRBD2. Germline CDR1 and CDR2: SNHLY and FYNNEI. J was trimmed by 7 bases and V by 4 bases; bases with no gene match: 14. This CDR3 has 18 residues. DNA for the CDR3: TGTGCCAGCAGTGGGCGTGGTAGCGGGAGGGTGAATGGCGGGGAGCTGTTTTTT. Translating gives CASSGRGSGRVNGGELFF. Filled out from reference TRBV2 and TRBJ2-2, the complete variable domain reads EPEVTQTPSHQVTQMGQEVILRCVPISNHLYFYWYRQILGQKVEFLVSFYNNEISEKSEIFDDQFSVERPDGSNFTLKIRSTKLEDSAMYFCASSGRGSGRVNGGELFFGEGSRLTVL.

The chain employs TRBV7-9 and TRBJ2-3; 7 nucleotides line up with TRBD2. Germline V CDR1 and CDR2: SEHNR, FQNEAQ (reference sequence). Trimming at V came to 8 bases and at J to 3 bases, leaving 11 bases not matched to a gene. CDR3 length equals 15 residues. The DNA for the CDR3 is TGTGCCAGCTTGCGAGCTAGCGGAGCAACAGATACGCAGTATTTT. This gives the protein CASLRASGATDTQYF.

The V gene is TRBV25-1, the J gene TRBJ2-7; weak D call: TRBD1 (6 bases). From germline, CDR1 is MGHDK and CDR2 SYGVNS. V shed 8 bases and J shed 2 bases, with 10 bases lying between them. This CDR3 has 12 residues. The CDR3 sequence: CASRQDTYEQYF. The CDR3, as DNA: TGTGCCAGCCGACAGGATACCTACGAGCAGTACTTC.

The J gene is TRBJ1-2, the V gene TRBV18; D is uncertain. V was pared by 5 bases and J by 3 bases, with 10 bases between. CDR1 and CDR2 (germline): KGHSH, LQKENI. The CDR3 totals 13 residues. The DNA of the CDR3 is TGTGCCAGCTCAACGGACGGGGACTATGGCTACACCTTC. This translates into CASSTDGDYGYTF.

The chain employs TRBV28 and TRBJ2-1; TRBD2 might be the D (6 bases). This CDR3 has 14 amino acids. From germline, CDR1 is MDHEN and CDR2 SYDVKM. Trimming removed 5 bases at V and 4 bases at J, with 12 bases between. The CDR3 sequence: CASSKVAEYNEQFF. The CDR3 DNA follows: TGTGCCAGCAGTAAGGTAGCGGAATACAATGAGCAGTTCTTC.

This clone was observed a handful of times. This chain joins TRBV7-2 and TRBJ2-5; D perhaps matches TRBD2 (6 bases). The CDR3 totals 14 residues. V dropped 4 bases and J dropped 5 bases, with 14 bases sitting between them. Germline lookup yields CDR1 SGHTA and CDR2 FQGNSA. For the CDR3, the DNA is TGTGCCAGCAGCTCGTGGGGGGTCTTGGAGACCCAGTACTTC. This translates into CASSSWGVLETQYF.

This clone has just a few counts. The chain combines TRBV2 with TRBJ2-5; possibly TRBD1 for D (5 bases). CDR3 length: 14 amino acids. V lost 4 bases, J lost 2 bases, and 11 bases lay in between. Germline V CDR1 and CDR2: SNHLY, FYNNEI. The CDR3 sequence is CASSAQGGQETQYF. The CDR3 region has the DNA TGTGCCAGCAGTGCTCAGGGCGGACAAGAGACCCAGTACTTC.

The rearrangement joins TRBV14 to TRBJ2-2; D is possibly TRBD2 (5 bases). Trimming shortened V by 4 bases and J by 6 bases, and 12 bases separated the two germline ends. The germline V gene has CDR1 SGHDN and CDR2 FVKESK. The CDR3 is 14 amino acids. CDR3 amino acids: CASSPRTGAGELFF. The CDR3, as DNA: TGTGCCAGCAGCCCACGGACTGGGGCCGGGGAGCTGTTTTTT.

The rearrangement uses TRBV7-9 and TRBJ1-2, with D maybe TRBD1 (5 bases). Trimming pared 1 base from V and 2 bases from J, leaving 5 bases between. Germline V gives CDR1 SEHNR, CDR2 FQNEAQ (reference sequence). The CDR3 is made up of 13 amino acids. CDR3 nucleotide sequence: TGTGCCAGCAGCTTAGAGGGGAACTATGGCTACACCTTC. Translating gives CASSLEGNYGYTF.

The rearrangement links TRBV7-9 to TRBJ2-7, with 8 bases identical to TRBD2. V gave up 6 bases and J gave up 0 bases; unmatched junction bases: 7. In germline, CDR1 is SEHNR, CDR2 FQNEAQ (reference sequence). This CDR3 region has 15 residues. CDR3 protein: CASSSRSGTSYEQYF. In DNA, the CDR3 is TGTGCCAGCAGTTCCCGTAGCGGGACCTCCTACGAGCAGTACTTC.

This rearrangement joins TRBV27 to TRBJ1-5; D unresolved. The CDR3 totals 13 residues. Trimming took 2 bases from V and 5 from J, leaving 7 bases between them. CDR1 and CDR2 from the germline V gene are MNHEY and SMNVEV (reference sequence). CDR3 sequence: CASSLNRHQPQHF. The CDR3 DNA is TGTGCCAGCAGTTTAAATCGTCATCAGCCCCAGCATTTT.

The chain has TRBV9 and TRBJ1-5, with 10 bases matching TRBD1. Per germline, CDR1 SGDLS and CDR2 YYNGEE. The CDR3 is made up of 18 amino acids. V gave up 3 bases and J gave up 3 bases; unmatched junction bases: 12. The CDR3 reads CASSEGQGSLGDNQPQHF. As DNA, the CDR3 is TGTGCCAGCAGCGAGGGACAGGGGTCTTTGGGGGACAATCAGCCCCAGCATTTT.

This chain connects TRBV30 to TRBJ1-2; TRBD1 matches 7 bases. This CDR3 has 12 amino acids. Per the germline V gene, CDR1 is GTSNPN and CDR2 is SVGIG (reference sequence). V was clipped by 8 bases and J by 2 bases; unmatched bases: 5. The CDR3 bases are TGTGCCCGGGGACAGATGAACTATGGCTACACCTTC. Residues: CARGQMNYGYTF.

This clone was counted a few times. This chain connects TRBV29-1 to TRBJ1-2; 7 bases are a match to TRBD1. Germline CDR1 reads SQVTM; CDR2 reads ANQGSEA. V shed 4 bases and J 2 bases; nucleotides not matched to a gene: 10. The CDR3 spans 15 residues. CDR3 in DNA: TGCAGCGTTGCGAGAGGACAGGAGAACAACTATGGCTACACCTTC. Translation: CSVARGQENNYGYTF.

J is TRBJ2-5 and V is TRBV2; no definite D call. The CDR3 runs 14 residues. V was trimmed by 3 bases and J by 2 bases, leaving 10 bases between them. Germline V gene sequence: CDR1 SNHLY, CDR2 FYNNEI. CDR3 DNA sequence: TGTGCCAGCAGTGAGGGCAGCTATCAAGAGACCCAGTACTTC. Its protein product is CASSEGSYQETQYF.

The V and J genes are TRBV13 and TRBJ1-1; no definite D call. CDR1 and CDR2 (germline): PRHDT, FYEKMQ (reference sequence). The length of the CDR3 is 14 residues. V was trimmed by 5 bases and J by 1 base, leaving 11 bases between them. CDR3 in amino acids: CASSLEEGNTEAFF. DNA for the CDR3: TGTGCCAGCAGCCTCGAAGAGGGGAACACTGAAGCTTTCTTT.